This T cell receptor (beta chain) was captured in a study of CD8+ T cells in alopecia areata. Whole-study context: Patients in the study were on tofacitinib for 6 to 18 months, then off it for 6 months. Patients given treatment had severity scored by the percentage of scalp area affected.

With respect to this clone: Its specificity is unknown.

The sequencing template was cDNA reverse transcribed from extracted RNA. Profiling relied on immunoSEQ multiplex PCR, and the TCRdb table lists in-frame clones only, not all of them. The data show approximately 170,000 clones, less than 80% seen once. The treatment denotes: oral pan-JAK inhibitor, 5-10 mg twice daily. Study-level points and caveats: Scalp and blood retained many expanded lesional clones during tofacitinib. In lesional scalp, particularly from alopecia totalis/universalis, clonality was higher than in normal scalp.

There are 13 residues in the CDR3. V lost 0 bases and J lost 6, with 11 bases in between. The germline V gene encodes CDR1 GTSNPN and CDR2 SVGIG (reference sequence). The TCR was taken from a human donor with alopecia areata. The chain employs TRBV30 and TRBJ1-2; a weak D match, TRBD1 (5 bases). Sample: CD4+ T cells sorted from blood, taken at week 24, from a patient treated with tofacitinib. The CDR3 nucleotides are TGTGCCTGGAGTGTATCAGGGTATGATGGCTACACCTTC. This translates into CAWSVSGYDGYTF.